This TCR beta chain was identified in a study of blood T cell repertoires in COVID-19 (dated by TCRdb to the early 2020s). Describing the broader study: Collaborator samples came from the United States, Italy and Spain and covered acute and convalescent phases of COVID-19. The material from the prospective study consisted of cDNA or gDNA derived from T cells, B-cell-depleted T cells, or PBMCs. Deeply sampled blood TCRbeta repertoires from subjects exposed to, actively infected with, or recovered from COVID-19 were included in the dataset. The repertoires were made available in a free public database intended to serve as a resource for research on the immune response to SARS-CoV-2. Samples were obtained from the ongoing ImmuneRACE study (first 160 participants) and from over a thousand subjects provided by 6 global collaborators. The sample metadata nearly always contained a de-identified subject ID, COVID-19 status, age in years and sex. Where available, HLA class I and class II types were taken from metadata supplied by the sample provider and were not determined by assay-based typing. Overall results and qualifications from the work: Clinical and demographic metadata were provided uncurated, with the amount varying by source and participant.

This clone was detected a few times. Its antigen is not yet known. No much larger clone is present one base from it, and per-base qualities are unavailable. TCRbeta CDR3 regions were amplified from genomic DNA by means of the immunoSEQ Assay, a bias-controlled multiplex PCR. The authors processed their data as follows. The number of nucleated cells in each sample was estimated from the amplification of reference gene primers within the assay. Sequence reads were collapsed and filtered to measure the absolute abundance of every unique TCRbeta CDR3 rearrangement. For each sample, productive Simpson clonality was calculated as the square root of Simpson's diversity index over productive rearrangements. The immuneACCESS repertoire file appears here via TCRdb, limited to in-frame rearrangements. These files lack a portion of the clones; in checked studies, under half of the deficit traces to unresolved V genes, and the cause of the others is not known. The V and J calls and clone size come from that table; D and trimming were worked out from the DNA. The sample table contains approximately 61,000 clones; only one count was recorded for 85% to 90% of them. Around 18% of the sample is taken by the ten largest.

Whole blood was collected in K2EDTA tubes by collaborating institutions according to the institutions' own protocols. For TCRbeta analysis, collaborators shipped samples in one of three forms: frozen whole blood, isolated PBMCs, or DNA extracted from either of those sample types. Trimming removed 5 bases from V and 3 bases from J, leaving 14 bases between the germline ends. CDR1 SEHNR and CDR2 FQNEAQ were looked up in the germline V gene (reference sequence). The CDR3 spans 14 residues, from the cysteine through the phenylalanine. Only the CDR3 region is kept as DNA, spanning 42 bases read in frame from base 1.

The rearrangement combines TRBV7-9 with TRBJ2-7; a confident D gene designation cannot be given. The sample comprised peripheral blood. This TCR was recovered from an elderly woman with active COVID-19. The CDR3 here reads CASSMLPIDYEQYF. The DNA sequence is as follows: TGTGCCAGCAGCATGCTCCCGATAGACTACGAGCAGTACTTC.